These 31 T cell receptor beta chains were all obtained from the same sample, sequenced in a study of identical twins. TCRdb fed the 5' RACE reads into MiXCR, producing one record per CDR3 protein. The sample has hundreds of thousands of distinct CDR3 sequences; less than 7% are singletons. Sequenced sample: naive T cells sorted from blood. These receptors came from a man aged 18 to 29 in good health.

There are many counts of this clonotype. The chain is built from TRBV24-1 and TRBJ2-5; D uncertain. The germline V and J ends were trimmed by 2 bases and 5 bases, with 8 bases remaining between them. The CDR3 is 13 amino acids. Germline V gene data show CDR1 as KGHDR and CDR2 as SFDVKD. CDR3 loop: CATSDSPEETQYF. The CDR3 DNA follows: TGTGCCACCAGTGATTCTCCGGAGGAGACCCAGTACTTC.

This clonotype was seen ten or more times. The V and J genes are TRBV7-6 and TRBJ2-2; a possible D gene is TRBD2 (6 bases). The CDR3 consists of 13 residues. Trimming stripped 5 bases from V and 5 bases from J, with 9 bases between. CDR1 SGHVS and CDR2 FNYEAQ come from the germline V gene. The CDR3 sequence is CASSNGRTGELFF. As DNA, the CDR3 is TGTGCCAGCAGCAATGGGAGGACCGGGGAGCTGTTTTTT.

This clonotype was observed many times. The chain uses TRBV12-3 or TRBV12-4 and TRBJ2-1, with D possibly TRBD1 on 6 matching bases. The CDR3 is made up of 14 amino acids. V lost 5 bases and J lost 5, with 13 bases in between. CDR3 loop: CASSTPGVHNEQFF. In DNA form, the CDR3 reads TGTGCCAGCAGTACACCAGGGGTCCACAATGAGCAGTTCTTC.

This clonotype was observed many times. The chain combines TRBV12-3 or TRBV12-4 with TRBJ2-5; the D gene could be TRBD1 or TRBD2 (6 bases each). The CDR3 sequence is 13 residues long. Trimming cost V 7 bases and J 6 bases, with 15 bases left between them. The CDR3 sequence: CASILEGEQTQYF. The CDR3 region has the DNA TGTGCCAGCATCCTGGAGGGGGAGCAGACCCAGTACTTC.

This clonotype has more than one count but fewer than ten. The rearrangement uses TRBV6-2 or TRBV6-3 and TRBJ1-4; D gene uncertain. Trimming stripped 7 bases from V and 8 bases from J, with 17 bases between. The length of the CDR3 is 14 residues. In germline, CDR1 is MNHEY, CDR2 SVGEGT. CDR3 sequence (DNA): TGTGCCAGCATCCCTGCGGCGGGCAGGGAAAAACTGTTTTTT. It encodes CASIPAAGREKLFF.

This clonotype has at least ten counts. The rearrangement uses TRBV25-1 and TRBJ1-2; 7 bases fit TRBD1. V dropped 3 bases and J dropped 3; count of bases not matched to a gene: 10. The germline V gene encodes CDR1 MGHDK and CDR2 SYGVNS. CDR3 length: 16 amino acids. CDR3 bases: TGTGCCAGCAGTGACCCCGGACAGGCTTGGGACTATGGCTACACCTTC. It codes for CASSDPGQAWDYGYTF.

J is TRBJ1-1 and V is TRBV11-2, with 7 bases lining up with TRBD1. The CDR3 consists of 18 residues. The V gene's germline CDR1 is SGHAT and CDR2 FQNNGV. The V gene end was trimmed by 5 bases and the J gene end by 2 bases; junction bases not matched to a gene: 17. CDR3 region: CASSPWGGDRGENTEAFF. The CDR3 DNA sequence: TGTGCCAGCAGCCCATGGGGGGGGGACAGAGGCGAAAACACTGAAGCTTTCTTT.

At least ten counts were recorded for this clonotype. This sequence joins TRBV11-2 and TRBJ1-1, with D perhaps TRBD1 (6 bases). The germline V gene has CDR1 SGHAT and CDR2 FQNNGV. V was clipped by 3 bases and J by 1 base, with 30 bases between them. The CDR3 sequence is 21 residues long. The CDR3 protein is CASSFPITRTAHPMRNTEAFF. CDR3 bases: TGTGCCAGCAGCTTCCCAATTACTCGGACAGCTCATCCCATGCGGAACACTGAAGCTTTCTTT. The full variable domain, in which reference TRBV11-2 and TRBJ1-1 provide the parts outside the CDR3, is EAGVAQSPRYKIIEKRQSVAFWCNPISGHATLYWYQQILGQGPKLLIQFQNNGVVDDSQLPKDRFSAERLKGVDSTLKIQPAKLEDSAVYLCASSFPITRTAHPMRNTEAFFGQGTRLTVV.

This clonotype was recorded at least ten times. V is TRBV7-9 and J is TRBJ1-5; D gene uncertain. The V gene lost 1 base and the J gene lost 6 bases, with 4 bases spanning the gap. Germline V gene lookup returns CDR1 SEHNR and CDR2 FQNEAQ (reference sequence). This CDR3 has 12 residues. The CDR3 bases are TGTGCCAGCAGCTTAGAGGCTCAGCCCCAGCATTTT. Amino acids: CASSLEAQPQHF.

Ten or more counts support this clonotype. V and J are TRBV5-1 and TRBJ2-5; D possibly corresponds to TRBD1 (7 bases). The CDR3 covers 13 residues. CDR1 is SGHRS, CDR2 YFSETQ, per germline. V lost 5 bases to trimming and J lost 5 bases, with 13 bases between them. The CDR3 protein is CASRGGGSETQYF. Here the CDR3 DNA reads TGCGCCAGCAGAGGAGGGGGCAGTGAGACCCAGTACTTC.

The V gene is TRBV6-6, the J gene TRBJ2-7; D unclear. The CDR3 has 12 amino acids. Trimming took off 2 bases at V and 6 bases at J, with 8 bases between the two ends. Germline lookup yields CDR1 MNHNY and CDR2 SVGAGI (reference sequence). The CDR3 DNA sequence: TGTGCCAGCAGTTACAAGGGTGGCGAGCAGTACGTC. This codes for CASSYKGGEQYV.

This clonotype was recorded at least ten times. The chain carries TRBV20-1 and TRBJ2-7; TRBD2 matches 9 bases. This CDR3 contains 14 residues. The ends lost 1 base at V and 5 bases at J; junction bases unmatched: 6. Germline assignment: CDR1 DFQATT and CDR2 SNEGSKA (reference sequence). This CDR3 is CSARGVAGDHEQYF. The CDR3 DNA reads as TGCAGTGCTAGAGGGGTAGCGGGAGATCACGAGCAGTACTTC.

This chain uses TRBV12-3 or TRBV12-4 with TRBJ2-4; 8 bases match TRBD1. J was trimmed by 7 bases and V by 5 bases; bases with no gene match: 7. The CDR3 is 14 residues long. This CDR3 is CASSPRTGLNIQYF. In DNA form, the CDR3 reads TGTGCCAGCAGTCCACGGACAGGGTTGAACATTCAGTACTTC.

This clonotype was detected only a few times. The V call is TRBV7-8, the J call TRBJ2-7; TRBD1 matches 8 bases. From germline, CDR1 is SGHVS and CDR2 FQNEAQ. The V and J ends lost 4 bases and 2 bases, in that order; junction bases with no gene match: 22. CDR3 length equals 20 residues. CDR3 in amino acids: CASSSFKDRASEKGPYEQYF. The CDR3, as DNA: TGTGCCAGCAGCTCATTCAAGGACAGGGCTTCGGAGAAAGGCCCCTACGAGCAGTACTTC.

At least ten counts were recorded for this clonotype. This rearrangement joins TRBV28 to TRBJ2-1, with D perhaps matching TRBD2 (6 bases). The V and J ends lost 5 bases and 1 base respectively, with 12 bases between them. Germline lookup yields CDR1 MDHEN and CDR2 SYDVKM. There are 15 residues in the CDR3. The DNA of the CDR3 is TGTGCCAGCAGTCCCATCGGGACTTCCTACAATGAGCAGTTCTTC. Translation gives CASSPIGTSYNEQFF.

The V call is TRBV10-3, the J call TRBJ1-6; 8 positions agree with TRBD1. The germline CDR1 and CDR2 sequences are ENHRY and SYGVKD. The length of the CDR3 is 16 residues. V trimming: 2 bases; J trimming: 7 bases; junction bases outside the gene matches: 7. This CDR3 reads CAISERAGTGNSPLHF. CDR3 bases: TGTGCCATCAGTGAGCGGGCCGGGACAGGCAATTCACCCCTCCACTTT.

This clonotype was picked up many times. This chain joins TRBV7-2 and TRBJ2-7; D gene ambiguous. Germline V gene data show CDR1 as SGHTA and CDR2 as FQGNSA. With 2 bases removed from V and 5 bases from J, the gap between germline ends came to 4 bases. The CDR3 sequence is 11 residues long. CDR3 sequence: CASSLIDEQYF. Written as DNA, the CDR3 is TGTGCCAGCAGCTTAATAGACGAGCAGTACTTC.

This clonotype was picked up many times. The CDR3 loop reads CASSPGQGLNNEQFF. CDR3 bases: TGTGCCAGCAGCCCGGGACAGGGGTTGAACAATGAGCAGTTCTTC. This sequence joins TRBV5-4 and TRBJ2-1; TRBD1 aligns across 10 bases. The CDR3 runs 15 residues. CDR1 SGHNT and CDR2 YYREEE come from the germline V gene (reference sequence). V shed 4 bases and J 5 bases; nucleotides not matched to a gene: 6.

This clonotype was counted a few times. The rearrangement links TRBV24-1 to TRBJ2-7; unclear D gene. The CDR3 is 14 amino acids. CDR1 KGHDR and CDR2 SFDVKD come from the germline V gene. V lost 2 bases and J lost 1, with 8 bases in between. The CDR3 protein is CATSDWAESYEQYV. The CDR3 nucleotides are TGTGCCACCAGTGATTGGGCAGAGTCCTACGAGCAGTACGTC.

This clonotype came up many times. The V gene is TRBV12-3 or TRBV12-4, the J gene TRBJ2-5; 8 nucleotides match TRBD2. The trim removed 6 bases at V and 2 bases at J, leaving 11 bases unmatched. The CDR3 covers 16 residues. This CDR3 is CASRRWREDRQETQYF. The DNA of the CDR3 is TGTGCCAGCAGACGGTGGCGGGAGGATAGACAAGAGACCCAGTACTTC.

In its sample, this clonotype was seen a few times. J is TRBJ2-7 and V is TRBV27; 7 bases line up with TRBD1. With V trimmed by 6 bases and J by 2 bases, 4 bases remained unmatched. Germline V lookup: CDR1 MNHEY, CDR2 SMNVEV (reference sequence). This CDR3 comprises 13 residues. For the CDR3, the DNA is TGTGCCAGCAGAAGGACAGGTGCCTACGAGCAGTACTTC. Translated, it gives CASRRTGAYEQYF.

The genes are TRBV18 and TRBJ2-1; a weak D match, TRBD1 (5 bases). Trimming stripped 0 bases from V and 8 bases from J, with 14 bases between. Germline values: CDR1 KGHSH, CDR2 LQKENI. The CDR3 extends over 15 amino acids. This CDR3 is CASSPPHGQGDEQFF. The CDR3 DNA follows: TGTGCCAGCTCACCACCCCACGGGCAGGGCGATGAGCAGTTCTTC.

The chain uses TRBV6-2 or TRBV6-3 and TRBJ2-4; 8 bases match TRBD1. Trimming at V came to 6 bases and at J to 14 bases, leaving 6 bases not matched to a gene. Per germline, CDR1 MNHEY and CDR2 SVGEGT. The CDR3 extends over 11 amino acids. CDR3 in DNA: TGTGCCAGCAGATCGACAGGGGTGGAGTACTTC. Translation gives CASRSTGVEYF.

This clonotype has just a few counts. The chain employs TRBV11-2 and TRBJ1-3, with 11 bases lining up with TRBD1. Per the germline V gene, CDR1 is SGHAT and CDR2 is FQNNGV. The CDR3 loop spans 16 amino acids. V trimming: 5 bases; J trimming: 3 bases; junction bases outside the gene matches: 6. The CDR3 coding sequence is TGTGCCAGCAGCGCGGACAGGGGGCAGGTTGGAAACACCATATATTTT. It specifies CASSADRGQVGNTIYF.

This clonotype was seen at least ten times. The CDR3 sequence is CASSFYAGGYTF. DNA of the CDR3: TGTGCCAGCAGTTTCTACGCGGGAGGCTACACCTTC. The chain has TRBV12-3 or TRBV12-4 and TRBJ1-2; D is unresolved. With 3 bases removed from V and 8 bases from J, the gap between germline ends came to 10 bases. The CDR3 sequence is 12 residues long.

At least ten counts were recorded for this clonotype. This chain uses TRBV5-6 with TRBJ2-1; TRBD2 matches 9 bases. Germline lookup yields CDR1 SGHDT and CDR2 YYEEEE. The length of the CDR3 is 16 residues. With V trimmed by 2 bases and J by 6 bases, 9 bases remained unmatched. The CDR3 spells CASSFLASGTVNEQFF. The CDR3 DNA follows: TGTGCCAGCAGCTTCCTGGCTAGCGGGACCGTCAATGAGCAGTTCTTC.

This clonotype was picked up a small number of times. CDR3 sequence: CSARTDQLGGYGYTF. CDR3 nucleotide sequence: TGCAGTGCTAGAACGGACCAACTGGGAGGCTATGGCTACACCTTC. The genes are TRBV20-1 and TRBJ1-2; D is uncertain. This CDR3 has 15 amino acids. V was clipped by 2 bases and J by 4 bases, with 17 bases between them. Germline values: CDR1 DFQATT, CDR2 SNEGSKA (reference sequence).

The V gene is TRBV7-9, the J gene TRBJ2-5, with a weak D call TRBD1 (5 bases). There are 14 residues in the CDR3. With 5 bases removed from V and 0 bases from J, the gap between germline ends came to 10 bases. Germline assignment: CDR1 SEHNR and CDR2 FQNEAQ (reference sequence). The CDR3 is CASSQNRNQETQYF. For the CDR3, the DNA is TGTGCCAGCAGCCAAAACAGGAACCAAGAGACCCAGTACTTC.

This chain uses TRBV6-1 with TRBJ2-2; 10 nucleotides line up with TRBD1. Trimming cost V 5 bases and J 4 bases; bases outside gene matches: 7. Germline V gives CDR1 MNHNS, CDR2 SASEGT. The CDR3 has 16 residues. CDR3 in amino acids: CASSLGTGARTGELFF. The CDR3 nucleotides are TGTGCCAGCAGTCTAGGGACAGGGGCCCGCACCGGGGAGCTGTTTTTT.

The rearrangement links TRBV19 to TRBJ2-1; TRBD2 agrees at 9 bases. Trimming took 8 bases from V and 6 from J; bases not matched to a gene: 5. Germline V gene data show CDR1 as LNHDA and CDR2 as SQIVND (reference sequence). This CDR3 contains 13 residues. CDR3 coding DNA: TGTGCCAGTGGGGCGGGAGGGAGCAATGAGCAGTTCTTC. Amino acid sequence: CASGAGGSNEQFF.

This clonotype was detected ten times or more. The chain is built from TRBV5-1 and TRBJ1-4; D unclear. The V gene's germline CDR1 is SGHRS and CDR2 YFSETQ. This CDR3 region has 15 residues. Between the trimmed V and J ends, which lost 0 bases and 4 bases, there was a span of 10 bases. In DNA form, the CDR3 reads TGCGCCAGCAGCTTGGTTTCTGGTTTTAATGAAAAACTGTTTTTT. It is translated as CASSLVSGFNEKLFF.